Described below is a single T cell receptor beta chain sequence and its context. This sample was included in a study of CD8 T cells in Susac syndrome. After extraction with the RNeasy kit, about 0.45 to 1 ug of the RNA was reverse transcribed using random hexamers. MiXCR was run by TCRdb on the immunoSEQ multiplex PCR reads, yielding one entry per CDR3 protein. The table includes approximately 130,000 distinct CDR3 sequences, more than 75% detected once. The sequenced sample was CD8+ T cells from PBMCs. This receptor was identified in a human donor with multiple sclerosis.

CDR3: CASSLDSGTGTEAFF. The CDR3 coding sequence is TGTGCCAGCAGCTTAGACTCAGGGACTGGGACTGAAGCTTTCTTT. The chain links TRBV7-9 to TRBJ1-1, with D perhaps TRBD1 (5 bases). The length of the CDR3 is 15 residues. With 1 base removed from V and 5 bases from J, the gap between germline ends came to 14 bases. CDR1 and CDR2 from the germline V gene are SEHNR and FQNEAQ (reference sequence).